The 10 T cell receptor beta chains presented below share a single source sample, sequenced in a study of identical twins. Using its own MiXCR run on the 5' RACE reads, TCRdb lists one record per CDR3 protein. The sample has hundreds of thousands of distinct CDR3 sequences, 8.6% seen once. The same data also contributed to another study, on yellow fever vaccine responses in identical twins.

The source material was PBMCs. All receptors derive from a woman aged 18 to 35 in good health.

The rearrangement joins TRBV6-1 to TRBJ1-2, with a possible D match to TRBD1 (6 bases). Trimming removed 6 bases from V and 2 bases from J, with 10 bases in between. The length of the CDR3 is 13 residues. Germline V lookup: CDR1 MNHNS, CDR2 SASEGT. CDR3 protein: CASRRRGNYGYTF. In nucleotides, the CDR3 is TGTGCCAGCAGGAGGAGGGGGAACTATGGCTACACCTTC.

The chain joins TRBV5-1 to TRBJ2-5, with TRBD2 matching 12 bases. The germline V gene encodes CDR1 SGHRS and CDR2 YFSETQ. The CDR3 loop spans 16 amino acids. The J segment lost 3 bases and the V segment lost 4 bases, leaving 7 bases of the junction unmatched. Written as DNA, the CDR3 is TGCGCCAGCAGCGGAGGACTAGCGGGGCTAAAAGAGACCCAGTACTTC. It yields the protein CASSGGLAGLKETQYF.

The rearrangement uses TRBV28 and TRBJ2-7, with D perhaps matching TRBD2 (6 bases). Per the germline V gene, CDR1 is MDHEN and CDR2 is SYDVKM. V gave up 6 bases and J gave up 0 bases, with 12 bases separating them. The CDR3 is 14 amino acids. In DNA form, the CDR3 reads TGTGCCAGCAGCACCGACGGGAGCTCCTACGAGCAGTACTTC. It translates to CASSTDGSSYEQYF.

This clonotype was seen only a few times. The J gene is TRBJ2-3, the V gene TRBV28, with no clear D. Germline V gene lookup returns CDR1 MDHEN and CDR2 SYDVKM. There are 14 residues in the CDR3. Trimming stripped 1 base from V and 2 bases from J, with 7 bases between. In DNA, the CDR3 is TGTGCCAGCAGTTTATTCGACTTCACAGATACGCAGTATTTT. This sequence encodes CASSLFDFTDTQYF.

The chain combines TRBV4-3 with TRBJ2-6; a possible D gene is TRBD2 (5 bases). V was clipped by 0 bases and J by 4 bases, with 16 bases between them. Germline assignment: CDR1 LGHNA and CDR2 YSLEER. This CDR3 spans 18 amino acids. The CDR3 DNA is TGCGCCAGCAGCCAAGATTATGAGGGTTTTCGAGGGGCCAACGTCCTGACTTTC. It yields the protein CASSQDYEGFRGANVLTF.

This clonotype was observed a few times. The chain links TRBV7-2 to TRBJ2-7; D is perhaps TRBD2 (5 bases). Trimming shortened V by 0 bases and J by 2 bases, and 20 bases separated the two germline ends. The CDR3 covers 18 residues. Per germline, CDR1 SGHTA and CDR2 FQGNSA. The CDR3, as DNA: TGTGCCAGCAGCTTAGCGCGTCACCTGGGGAGCGGTCCCTACGAGCAGTACTTC. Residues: CASSLARHLGSGPYEQYF.

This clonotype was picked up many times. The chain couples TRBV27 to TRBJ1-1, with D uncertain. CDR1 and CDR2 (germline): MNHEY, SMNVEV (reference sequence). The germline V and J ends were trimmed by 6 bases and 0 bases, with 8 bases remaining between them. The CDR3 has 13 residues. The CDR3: CASRRPMNTEAFF. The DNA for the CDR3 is TGTGCCAGCAGGCGCCCCATGAACACTGAAGCTTTCTTT.

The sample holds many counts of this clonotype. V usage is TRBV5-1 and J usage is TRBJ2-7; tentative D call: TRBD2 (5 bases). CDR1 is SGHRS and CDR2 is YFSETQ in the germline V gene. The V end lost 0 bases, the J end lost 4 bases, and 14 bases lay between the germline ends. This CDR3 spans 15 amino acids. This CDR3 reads CASSLVGERSYEQYF. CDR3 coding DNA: TGCGCCAGCAGCTTGGTCGGGGAAAGGAGTTACGAGCAGTACTTC.

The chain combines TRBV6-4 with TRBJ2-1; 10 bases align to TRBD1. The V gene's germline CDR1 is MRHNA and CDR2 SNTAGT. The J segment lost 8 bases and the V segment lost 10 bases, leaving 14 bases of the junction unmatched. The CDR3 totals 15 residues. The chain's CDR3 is CAKIPGTGAHHEQFF. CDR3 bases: TGTGCCAAGATACCCGGGACAGGGGCCCACCATGAGCAGTTCTTC.

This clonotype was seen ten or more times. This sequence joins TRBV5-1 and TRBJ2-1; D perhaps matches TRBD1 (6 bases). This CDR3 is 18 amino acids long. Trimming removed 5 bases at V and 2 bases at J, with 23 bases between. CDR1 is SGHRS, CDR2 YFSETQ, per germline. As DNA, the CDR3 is TGCGCCAGCAGTCACAGAATTTTCCGGGACAACCCCTACAATGAGCAGTTCTTC. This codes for CASSHRIFRDNPYNEQFF.